The rows below give T cell receptor beta chains drawn from one sample of a study of regulatory T cells in long-lasting Graves disease. TCRdb called the multiplex PCR reads again in MiXCR, with one record for every CDR3 protein. The sample lists roughly 420,000 distinct CDR3 sequences, 15% occurring once. The sequences come from peripheral blood mononuclear cells (PBMCs), collected at new diagnosis, from a patient treated with antithyroid drugs. These receptors originate from a female donor with Graves disease. The CDR3 runs from the conserved cysteine through the conserved F or W. Fields, in order: J gene, V gene, D gene, clone size, CDR3 DNA, CDR3 protein. The D gene is left open where the match is weak. Clone size is stated in some rows and not others, as once, few, many or a class when expanded.

J: TRBJ2-6
V: TRBV12-3/TRBV12-4
D: -
size: once
DNA: TGTGCCAGCAGCGATGGACGGTACTCTGGGGCCAACGTCCTGACTTTC
CDR3: CASSDGRYSGANVLTF

J: TRBJ2-5
V: TRBV7-9
D: -
size: -
DNA: TGTGCCAGCAGCTTAGAAAACGGAGAGACCCAGTACTTC
CDR3: CASSLENGETQYF

J: TRBJ2-1
V: TRBV6-1
D: -
size: -
DNA: TGTGCCAGCGAACTTAGGGGAAGCTCCTACAATGAGCAGTTCTTC
CDR3: CASELRGSSYNEQFF

J: TRBJ2-2
V: TRBV6-1
D: -
size: -
DNA: TGTGCCAGCATAGCAGGGGGGCGGATCGGGGAGCTGTTTTTT
CDR3: CASIAGGRIGELFF

J: TRBJ2-5
V: TRBV11-2
D: TRBD2
size: -
DNA: TGTGCCAGCAGCGGAGGACAGGGAACTAGCGGGGGGCGGGAGACCCAGTACTTC
CDR3: CASSGGQGTSGGRETQYF

J: TRBJ2-2
V: TRBV24-1
D: TRBD2
size: -
DNA: TGTGCCACCAGTCCGGGACTAGTTGACACCGGGGAGCTGTTTTTT
CDR3: CATSPGLVDTGELFF

J: TRBJ1-3
V: TRBV2
D: -
size: -
DNA: TGTGCCAGCAGCGTCCGGGCTGGAAACACCATATATTTT
CDR3: CASSVRAGNTIYF

J: TRBJ1-1
V: TRBV4-3
D: -
size: many
DNA: TGCGCCAGCAGCCAAGACGGCAGCCCCACTGAAGCTTTCTTT
CDR3: CASSQDGSPTEAFF

J: TRBJ2-1
V: TRBV20-1
D: -
size: few
DNA: TGCAGTGCTAGCCGGGACACCTACAATGAGCAGTTCTTC
CDR3: CSASRDTYNEQFF

J: TRBJ1-1
V: TRBV28
D: -
size: many
DNA: TGTGCCAGCAAAGTGGGCAGGCGAGCGCTTGAAGCTTTCTTT
CDR3: CASKVGRRALEAFF

J: TRBJ1-4
V: TRBV20-1
D: -
size: many
DNA: TGCAGTGCTAGAGAGGGGTTCGGTGAAAAACTGTTTTTT
CDR3: CSAREGFGEKLFF

J: TRBJ2-1
V: TRBV2
D: TRBD1
size: few
DNA: TGTGCCAGCAGAGGAACAGGGGACCGCTTCTTC
CDR3: CASRGTGDRFF

J: TRBJ2-3
V: TRBV7-9
D: -
size: many
DNA: TGTGCCAGCAGCTTTAGGGTTGGGGCAGGGCCAGATACGCAGTATTTT
CDR3: CASSFRVGAGPDTQYF

J: TRBJ2-2
V: TRBV5-1
D: -
size: -
DNA: TGCGCCAGCAGCTTGGCGACGGGAACTCCCGGGGAGCTGTTTTTT
CDR3: CASSLATGTPGELFF

J: TRBJ2-1
V: TRBV6-2/TRBV6-3
D: TRBD2
size: many
DNA: TGTGCCAGCAGTTGGGGGGAGGGCGCCGCTGAGCAGTTCTTC
CDR3: CASSWGEGAAEQFF

J: TRBJ2-3
V: TRBV7-2
D: -
size: many
DNA: TGTGCCAGCAGCTTAGCAGGCGGGTCAGATACGCAGTATTTT
CDR3: CASSLAGGSDTQYF

J: TRBJ2-4
V: TRBV20-1
D: TRBD1
size: many
DNA: TGCAGTGCTCGAATCAGGGGGCACCTAGCCAAAAACATTCAGTACTTC
CDR3: CSARIRGHLAKNIQYF

J: TRBJ1-1
V: TRBV27
D: TRBD1
size: many
DNA: TGTGCCAGCAGCCCGGGACAGGGTCTCGCTGAAGCTTTCTTT
CDR3: CASSPGQGLAEAFF

J: TRBJ1-1
V: TRBV11-1
D: -
size: many
DNA: TGTGCCAGCAGCCTCTTAAGGGGGGTCGCCACTGAAGCTTTCTTT
CDR3: CASSLLRGVATEAFF

J: TRBJ2-7
V: TRBV6-9
D: TRBD2
size: many
DNA: TGTGCCAGCAGTTACGGGGCTAGCGGGAGTGCAAAGCAGTACTTC
CDR3: CASSYGASGSAKQYF

J: TRBJ1-2
V: TRBV9
D: -
size: many
DNA: TGTGCCAGCAGCGTAGGGGACGAGGGGGACTATGGCTACACCTTC
CDR3: CASSVGDEGDYGYTF

J: TRBJ2-2
V: TRBV12-3/TRBV12-4
D: -
size: -
DNA: TGTGCCAGCAGTTTGTCCCAGACCGGGGAGCTGTTTTTT
CDR3: CASSLSQTGELFF

J: TRBJ2-7
V: TRBV7-2
D: -
size: many
DNA: TGTGCCAGCAGCTTAAGTAAAGGTCGCGAGCAGTACTTC
CDR3: CASSLSKGREQYF

J: TRBJ1-5
V: TRBV12-3/TRBV12-4
D: -
size: many
DNA: TGTGCCAGCAGCAGACAGAGTAGCAATCAGCCCCAGCATTTT
CDR3: CASSRQSSNQPQHF

J: TRBJ1-1
V: TRBV15
D: TRBD1
size: many
DNA: TGTGCCACCAGCAGCCCCGGGACAGGGAACACTGAAGCTTTCTTT
CDR3: CATSSPGTGNTEAFF

J: TRBJ1-1
V: TRBV29-1
D: -
size: many
DNA: TGCAGCGCCATACTTGGGCAGAACACTGAAGCTTTCTTT
CDR3: CSAILGQNTEAFF

J: TRBJ2-5
V: TRBV12-3/TRBV12-4
D: -
size: few
DNA: TGTGCCAGCACCATAGCGGCCGCGGAGACCCAGTACTTC
CDR3: CASTIAAAETQYF

J: TRBJ2-7
V: TRBV6-2/TRBV6-3
D: -
size: -
DNA: TGTGCCAGCAGTTACTCGACGTTACCCTCGTCCTACTCCTACGAGCAGTACTTC
CDR3: CASSYSTLPSSYSYEQYF

J: TRBJ2-5
V: TRBV30
D: TRBD1
size: many
DNA: TGTGCCACAGGGGTTCGAGAGACCCAGTACTTC
CDR3: CATGVRETQYF

J: TRBJ2-2
V: TRBV12-3/TRBV12-4
D: -
size: many
DNA: TGTGCCAGCAGTTTCGAGACTAGGTGGCTGGCCACCGGGGAGCTGTTTTTT
CDR3: CASSFETRWLATGELFF

J: TRBJ2-5
V: TRBV9
D: TRBD2
size: many
DNA: TGTGCCAGCAGCGTTAGCGGGAGTGGGGAGACCCAGTACTTC
CDR3: CASSVSGSGETQYF

J: TRBJ2-7
V: TRBV28
D: -
size: many
DNA: TGTGCCAGCTTCACGAGCGAGACTAGTCACGAGCAGTACTTC
CDR3: CASFTSETSHEQYF

J: TRBJ2-7
V: TRBV11-3
D: -
size: many
DNA: TGTGCCAGCAGCTTAGATGGGGGACCGCGTGAAGAGCAGTACTTC
CDR3: CASSLDGGPREEQYF

J: TRBJ2-6
V: TRBV6-5
D: -
size: few
DNA: TGTGCCAGCAGTTACTCCTACTCTGGGGCCAACGTCCTGACTTTC
CDR3: CASSYSYSGANVLTF

J: TRBJ2-1
V: TRBV28
D: -
size: many
DNA: TGTGCCAGCAGTTTTTTGATAAAAACGCGGACCGTTACTAGCTCCTACAATGAGCAGTTCTTC
CDR3: CASSFLIKTRTVTSSYNEQFF

J: TRBJ1-2
V: TRBV12-3/TRBV12-4
D: -
size: many
DNA: TGTGCCAGCAGTGACAACCCGTTCTATGGCTACACCTTC
CDR3: CASSDNPFYGYTF

J: TRBJ1-1
V: TRBV4-3
D: -
size: once
DNA: TGCGCCAGCATCCCAGGGAACACTGAAGCTTTCTTT
CDR3: CASIPGNTEAFF

J: TRBJ2-5
V: TRBV5-1
D: TRBD2
size: -
DNA: TGCGCCAGCAGCGGCAGTGCGGGAGAGCAAGAGACCCAGTACTTC
CDR3: CASSGSAGEQETQYF

J: TRBJ2-4
V: TRBV11-2
D: TRBD2
size: many
DNA: TGTGCCAGCAGCCCCCCCCCCGGACTAGTTCGGGGCAACATTCAGTACTTC
CDR3: CASSPPPGLVRGNIQYF

J: TRBJ2-1
V: TRBV7-2
D: TRBD2
size: many
DNA: TGTGCCAGCAGCGTTTCGAGCGGGAGGGGCAATGAGCAGTTCTTC
CDR3: CASSVSSGRGNEQFF

J: TRBJ2-2
V: TRBV6-1
D: -
size: many
DNA: TGTGCCAGCTCCATCCGGACACCATACGCGAACACCGGGGAGCTGTTTTTT
CDR3: CASSIRTPYANTGELFF